One TCR beta chain is described in this entry. In Seattle, patients joined the study during active infection and were tracked longitudinally. The germline V gene has CDR1 GTSNPN and CDR2 SVGIG (reference sequence). Trimming at V came to 0 bases and at J to 3 bases, leaving 2 bases not matched to a gene. The CDR3 has 15 amino acids. This entry belongs to a study of blood T cell repertoires in COVID-19. On the study more broadly: Acute-phase and convalescent COVID-19 samples originated in the United States, Italy and Spain. Sources were T cells, B-cell-depleted T cells, or PBMCs; the material itself was cDNA or gDNA.

TCRdb's copy holds only in-frame clones and misses some; the assay was immunoSEQ multiplex PCR. The repertoire has about 160,000 clones, approximately 80% of them found once; the top ten carry around 7%. The material sequenced was peripheral blood. This receptor was obtained from a woman aged 40 to 55 with COVID-19, enrolled during active disease. This chain links TRBV30 with TRBJ2-1; TRBD2 aligns across 10 bases. CDR3 region: CAWSVSGGGYNEQFF. CDR3 sequence (DNA): TGTGCCTGGAGTGTCAGCGGGGGGGGCTACAATGAGCAGTTCTTC.